This T cell receptor beta chain emerged from a study of tumor-infiltrating lymphocytes in oesophageal squamous cell carcinoma (dated by TCRdb to the mid-2010s). This clonotype was counted a single time. The antigen it binds to is not known. There are no base qualities to consult, and no much larger clone falls within one base. One read is thin evidence. Library preparation used PCR. The sequencer was an Illumina HiSeq 2000. TCRdb itself trimmed the public reads at Q25 with fastp, ran MiXCR and retained productive beta chains. Every distinct CDR3 protein forms one entry, paired with its most common genes and DNA. This sample is represented by approximately 15,000 distinct CDR3 sequences; about 56% of them were singletons. The ten largest clones capture about a fifth of the sample. V loses 2 bases, J loses 1 base, and the germline ends lie 9 bases apart. The CDR3 covers 15 residues, taking in both the cysteine and the phenylalanine. The read is trimmed to its CDR3 DNA, 45 bases read in frame from base 1. CDR1 and CDR2, per the germline V gene, are SGHVS and FNYEAQ.

The source is a male donor with esophageal squamous cell carcinoma. The sequencing sample was made of esophageal tumor tissue. The chain is encoded by TRBV7-6 joined to TRBJ2-1; the D gene cannot be resolved reliably. The sequenced DNA is TGTGCCAGCAGCTTAAGGTTAGAGTCCTACAATGAGCAGTTCTTC. This gives the protein CASSLRLESYNEQFF.